This T cell receptor (beta chain) originates from a study of T cells in narcolepsy. Germline V gives CDR1 SGHDT, CDR2 YYEEEE. With 0 bases removed from V and 4 bases from J, the gap between germline ends came to 13 bases. The CDR3 sequence is 15 residues long. Sequenced by immunoSEQ multiplex PCR; TCRdb stores in-frame clones only, minus some. The profile covers 30,000 to 35,000 clones, with approximately 78% appearing a single time and 2.5% taken by the ten largest. This rearrangement joins TRBV5-6 to TRBJ1-1; tentative D call: TRBD1 (6 bases). The material sequenced was CD45RA- memory CD4+ T cells from PBMCs. This clonotype was obtained from a human donor with narcolepsy. CDR3 in DNA: TGTGCCAGCAGCTTGGCCCTGGGGGCGGGCACTGAAGCTTTCTTT. It yields the protein CASSLALGAGTEAFF.